These T cell receptor beta chains were read from a single sample in a study of T cells in Graves' hyperthyroidism and ophthalmopathy. Via MiXCR, TCRdb re-called the multiplex PCR reads, giving one row per CDR3 protein. Of around 300,000 distinct CDR3 sequences in the sample, around 15% were seen once. The specimen was blood. These receptors were taken from a woman aged 45-65 years with Graves' hyperthyroidism that later progressed to Graves' ophthalmopathy. Both conserved end residues are part of each CDR3. Fields, in order: V gene, clone size, CDR3 length, J gene, D gene, CDR3 DNA, CDR3 protein. D genes are given only for firm matches. Some rows have no size entry. The others give once, few or many, or a class for an expanded clone.

>TRBV9|.|12|TRBJ2-1|.
TGTGCCAGCAGGGGTGGACGCGATGAGCAGTTCTTC
CASRGGRDEQFF
>TRBV6-1|many|15|TRBJ2-5|.
TGTGCCAGCAGTTCCTCCGGGGGTTGGCAAGAGACCCAGTACTTC
CASSSSGGWQETQYF
>TRBV10-3|many|12|TRBJ1-5|.
TGTGCCATCAGGGACGGCAATCAGCCCCAGCATTTT
CAIRDGNQPQHF
>TRBV28|many|17|TRBJ1-1|.
TGTGCCAGCAGTTTAAGGGGGTGGCACACAGGGCTAACTGAAGCTTTCTTT
CASSLRGWHTGLTEAFF
>TRBV28|many|13|TRBJ2-7|.
TGTGCCAGCAGTTTAGGGACCGACTACGAGCAGTACTTC
CASSLGTDYEQYF
>TRBV27|many|13|TRBJ2-4|.
TGTGCCAGCAGTTTAGATGGGAAAAACATTCAGTACTTC
CASSLDGKNIQYF
>TRBV10-2|many|14|TRBJ2-7|TRBD2
TGCGCCAGCTTAGGACTAGCGGGGTTCTACGAGCAGTACTTC
CASLGLAGFYEQYF
>TRBV19|.|11|TRBJ2-7|.
TGTGCCAGTCGAAACACCTACGAGCAGTACTTC
CASRNTYEQYF
>TRBV12-3/TRBV12-4|many|14|TRBJ2-5|.
TGTGCCAGCAGTTTAGTAAGGGGACAAGAGACCCAGTACTTC
CASSLVRGQETQYF
>TRBV15|many|12|TRBJ2-5|.
TGTGCCACCAGCAGAGGGATCGAGACCCAGTACTTC
CATSRGIETQYF
>TRBV28|few|12|TRBJ1-2|.
TGTGCCAGCAGTTCTCGAAACTATGGCTACACCTTC
CASSSRNYGYTF
>TRBV11-2|.|14|TRBJ2-7|TRBD1
TGTGCCAGCAGCTTCCTGGGACAGGGGGGCGAGCAGTACTTC
CASSFLGQGGEQYF
>TRBV7-3|.|16|TRBJ2-3|TRBD2
TGTGCCAGCAGCTCTTTAGCGGGAGGGCAGACAGATACGCAGTATTTT
CASSSLAGGQTDTQYF
>TRBV7-2|many|14|TRBJ2-1|.
TGTGCCAGCTTGAAGGGGCTGGGAAACAATGAGCAGTTCTTC
CASLKGLGNNEQFF
>TRBV13|many|15|TRBJ2-3|TRBD2
TGTGCCAGCAGCGCATCTAGCGGGAGGCAATATACGCAGTATTTT
CASSASSGRQYTQYF
>TRBV28|.|15|TRBJ1-4|TRBD1
TGTGCCAGCAGTACCCGGACAGGGGGGAATGAAAAACTGTTTTTT
CASSTRTGGNEKLFF
>TRBV20-1|many|11|TRBJ2-7|.
TGCAGTGCTGCAACAGGATTTGAGCAGTACTTC
CSAATGFEQYF
>TRBV18|few|13|TRBJ1-3|.
TGTGCCAGCTCCCCTGGTGGTGGAAACACCATATATTTT
CASSPGGGNTIYF
>TRBV6-1|many|12|TRBJ1-3|.
TGTGCCAGCAGTTCGACAGGAAACACCATATATTTT
CASSSTGNTIYF
>TRBV13|many|17|TRBJ2-3|.
TGTGCCAGCAGCCACTACAGCGCGGGAACCTCCCCAGATACGCAGTATTTT
CASSHYSAGTSPDTQYF
>TRBV2|.|14|TRBJ1-3|.
TGTGCCAGCAGTGGAGCCTACTCTGGAAACACCATATATTTT
CASSGAYSGNTIYF
>TRBV5-1|.|15|TRBJ2-7|TRBD1
TGCGCCAGCAGCTCCGTGGGACAGGGGAACTACGAGCAGTACTTC
CASSSVGQGNYEQYF
>TRBV24-1|few|15|TRBJ1-2|TRBD1
TGTGCCACCAGTGATCCCGGACAGGGAAACTATGGCTACACCTTC
CATSDPGQGNYGYTF
>TRBV5-1|many|14|TRBJ1-2|.
TGCGCCAGCAGCTTGGAATCACCCAACTATGGCTACACCTTC
CASSLESPNYGYTF
>TRBV7-7|once|17|TRBJ2-7|TRBD2
TGTGCTAGCAGCATTGGACTAGCGGGAGAAGGCTCCTACGAGCAGTACTTC
CASSIGLAGEGSYEQYF
>TRBV6-1|.|15|TRBJ2-7|.
TGTGCCAGCAGGGGGGGACACCAGGGCCCCTACGAGCAGTACTTC
CASRGGHQGPYEQYF
>TRBV25-1|many|15|TRBJ2-2|.
TGTGCCAGCAGTGAATTAAACGGCAACACCGGGGAGCTGTTTTTT
CASSELNGNTGELFF
>TRBV18|few|16|TRBJ2-7|TRBD2
TGTGCCAGCTCACCTTCCGGGACTAGCGGGATTCGGGAGCAGTACTTC
CASSPSGTSGIREQYF
>TRBV28|many|11|TRBJ1-1|.
TGTGCCAGCAGTTTTATTGGTGAAGCTTTCTTT
CASSFIGEAFF